Listed below are T cell receptor beta chains from one sample, sequenced in a study of T cell responses to AZD1222 COVID-19 vaccine. The method was immunoSEQ multiplex PCR; TCRdb's version includes in-frame clones alone and lacks a portion of them. The sample carries about 79,000 clones, 92% recorded once. The starting material was peripheral blood, obtained on day 0 of MenACWY control vaccination. The receptors were gathered from an adult in good health. Each CDR3 is given with its conserved first and last residue. D genes are given only for firm matches. Clone size, where shown, is once, few, many, or a class for clones that have expanded.

j_call v_call clone_size d_call cdr3_aa cdr3_nt
TRBJ1-2 TRBV14 . TRBD1 CASSRQGAGGYTF TGTGCCAGCAGCCGACAGGGGGCAGGTGGCTACACCTTC
TRBJ2-4 TRBV5-6 . . CASSQTGVGRHIQYF TGTGCCAGCAGCCAAACCGGGGTGGGGAGGCACATTCAGTACTTC
TRBJ2-2 TRBV6-2/TRBV6-3 . TRBD1 CASSPGTGTGELFF TGTGCCAGCAGCCCCGGGACAGGGACCGGGGAGCTGTTTTTT
TRBJ2-5 TRBV29-1 . TRBD1 CSVEFTDRATPAETQYF TGCAGCGTTGAATTCACGGACAGGGCCACCCCCGCCGAGACCCAGTACTTC
TRBJ2-7 TRBV7-2 . TRBD2 CASSKPGLEQYF TGTGCCAGCAGCAAACCGGGACTAGAGCAGTACTTC
TRBJ2-5 TRBV5-4 . TRBD2 CASSLAFGTSGRGETQYF TGTGCCAGCAGCTTGGCTTTTGGGACTAGCGGGAGAGGGGAGACCCAGTACTTC
TRBJ2-1 TRBV6-6 . TRBD2 CASSSSGGAYNEQFF TGTGCCAGCAGCAGTAGCGGGGGGGCGTACAATGAGCAGTTCTTC
TRBJ1-5 TRBV5-1 . . CASSLGDGLGPQHF TGCGCCAGCAGCTTGGGAGACGGCCTAGGGCCCCAGCATTTT
TRBJ1-5 TRBV19 . . CASSTAGAQPQHF TGTGCCAGTAGTACGGCAGGGGCCCAGCCCCAGCATTTT
TRBJ1-6 TRBV7-2 . . CASSLMGLETPLHF TGTGCCAGCAGCTTAATGGGGCTTGAGACACCCCTCCACTTT
TRBJ2-5 TRBV11-2 . . CASSLTPDRPSQETQYF TGTGCCAGCAGCTTAACTCCGGATCGGCCCTCCCAAGAGACCCAGTACTTC
TRBJ1-2 TRBV6-1 . . CASSELGVSAGYTF TGTGCCAGCAGTGAATTAGGTGTATCTGCCGGCTACACCTTC
TRBJ1-4 TRBV2 . . CASRGNNEKLFF TGTGCCAGCAGAGGAAATAATGAAAAACTGTTTTTT
TRBJ2-2 TRBV6-5 . TRBD1 CASSRTGLEPGELFF TGTGCCAGCAGTCGGACAGGGTTGGAGCCCGGGGAGCTGTTTTTT
TRBJ2-7 TRBV4-1 . TRBD1 CASSQDLFGTGAGEQYF TGCGCCAGCAGCCAAGATCTGTTCGGGACAGGGGCAGGGGAGCAGTACTTC
TRBJ2-5 TRBV7-2 . . CASSGRVQETQYF TGTGCCAGCAGCGGCAGGGTTCAAGAGACCCAGTACTTC
TRBJ2-2 TRBV10-2 . TRBD1 CASRSGTGGTGELFF TGCGCCAGCAGGTCCGGGACAGGGGGCACCGGGGAGCTGTTTTTT
TRBJ2-4 TRBV7-3 . . CASSLGSQGGIQYF TGTGCCAGCAGCTTAGGCTCTCAGGGAGGCATTCAGTACTTC
TRBJ1-6 TRBV5-4 . . CASKRGVDSPLHF TGTGCCAGCAAGCGGGGAGTTGATTCACCCCTCCACTTT
TRBJ1-1 TRBV24-1 . TRBD1 CATSGQGVAFF TGTGCCACCAGTGGACAGGGCGTGGCTTTCTTT
TRBJ1-4 TRBV9 . . CASSVDQGQPNEKLFF TGTGCCAGCAGCGTAGATCAGGGCCAGCCTAATGAAAAACTGTTTTTT
TRBJ2-7 TRBV7-2 . . CASSLDWQSSYEQYF TGTGCCAGCAGCTTAGATTGGCAGAGCTCCTACGAGCAGTACTTC
TRBJ1-1 TRBV2 . . CASSDPGDWVNTEAFF TGTGCCAGCAGTGACCCCGGGGACTGGGTGAACACTGAAGCTTTCTTT
TRBJ2-7 TRBV18 . TRBD2 CASSPPGGAEQYF TGTGCCAGCTCACCACCGGGAGGGGCCGAGCAGTACTTC
TRBJ2-5 TRBV11-3 . . CASSSRGEGETQYF TGTGCCAGCAGCTCAAGGGGTGAGGGGGAGACCCAGTACTTC
TRBJ2-1 TRBV6-4 few . CASSPNIANEQFF TGTGCCAGCAGCCCAAACATAGCAAATGAGCAGTTCTTC
TRBJ2-3 TRBV7-3 . TRBD1 CASAAGGSTDTQYF TGTGCCAGCGCCGCAGGGGGAAGCACAGATACGCAGTATTTT
TRBJ1-6 TRBV19 . TRBD1 CASSVTGVGPLHF TGTGCCAGTAGCGTTACAGGGGTAGGGCCCCTCCACTTT
TRBJ1-6 TRBV7-9 . TRBD1 CASSLGQGPNNSPLHF TGTGCCAGCAGCCTCGGACAGGGGCCAAATAATTCACCCCTCCACTTT